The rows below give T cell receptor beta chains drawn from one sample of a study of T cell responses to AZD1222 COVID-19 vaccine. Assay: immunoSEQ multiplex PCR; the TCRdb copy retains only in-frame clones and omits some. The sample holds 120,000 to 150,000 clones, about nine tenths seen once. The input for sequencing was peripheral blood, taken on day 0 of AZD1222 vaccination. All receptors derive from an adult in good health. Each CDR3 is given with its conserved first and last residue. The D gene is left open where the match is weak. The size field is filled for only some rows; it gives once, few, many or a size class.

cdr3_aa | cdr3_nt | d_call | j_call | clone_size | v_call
CASSQVFGANTQYF | TGTGCCAGCAGCCAAGTGTTCGGAGCAAATACGCAGTATTTT | - | TRBJ2-3 | once | TRBV4-2
CASSLPTGGSGYTF | TGTGCCAGCAGCTTACCGACAGGGGGCAGTGGCTACACCTTC | TRBD1 | TRBJ1-2 | - | TRBV7-9
CASSVAVENQPQHF | TGTGCCAGCAGCGTAGCGGTGGAAAATCAGCCCCAGCATTTT | - | TRBJ1-5 | - | TRBV9
CSVVGEANQPQHF | TGCAGCGTTGTAGGGGAGGCCAATCAGCCCCAGCATTTT | - | TRBJ1-5 | - | TRBV29-1
CASSLFGVTGATSYEQYF | TGTGCCAGCAGTTTATTTGGTGTGACGGGAGCGACTTCCTACGAGCAGTACTTC | - | TRBJ2-7 | - | TRBV28
CASSSGQGINEKLFF | TGCGCCAGCAGCAGTGGACAGGGGATAAATGAAAAACTGTTTTTT | TRBD1 | TRBJ1-4 | - | TRBV5-1
CASSPGYVNTEAFF | TGTGCCAGCAGCCCTGGGTACGTGAACACTGAAGCTTTCTTT | - | TRBJ1-1 | - | TRBV5-4
CASSASGTGGYNEQFF | TGTGCCAGCAGCGCGTCCGGGACAGGGGGTTACAATGAGCAGTTCTTC | TRBD1 | TRBJ2-1 | - | TRBV9
CSASGIRNTEAFF | TGCAGTGCTAGTGGGATTCGGAACACTGAAGCTTTCTTT | - | TRBJ1-1 | - | TRBV20-1
CASSLVPGQGTYEQYF | TGCGCCAGCAGCTTGGTCCCGGGACAGGGCACCTACGAGCAGTACTTC | TRBD1 | TRBJ2-7 | few | TRBV5-1
CASSAAGGRVTEAFF | TGTGCCAGCAGCGCAGCGGGGGGGCGCGTCACTGAAGCTTTCTTT | - | TRBJ1-1 | - | TRBV7-3
CASSPGTSDYEQYF | TGTGCCAGCAGCCCCGGGACTAGTGACTACGAGCAGTACTTC | TRBD2 | TRBJ2-7 | - | TRBV5-4
CASSFYVNYGYTF | TGTGCCAGCAGCTTCTACGTAAACTATGGCTACACCTTC | - | TRBJ1-2 | - | TRBV11-2
CASSFWGEKLFF | TGTGCCAGCAGCTTCTGGGGGGAAAAACTGTTTTTT | - | TRBJ1-4 | few | TRBV11-2
CASHPKEGPTRRDEQFF | TGTGCCAGCCACCCCAAGGAGGGCCCTACGAGACGTGATGAGCAGTTCTTC | - | TRBJ2-1 | - | TRBV25-1
CASSLPQGEGNSPLHF | TGCGCCAGCAGCTTGCCACAGGGGGAAGGTAATTCACCCCTCCACTTT | TRBD1 | TRBJ1-6 | - | TRBV5-1
CASSQDRGYGNTIYF | TGTGCCAGCAGCCAGGACAGGGGTTATGGAAACACCATATATTTT | TRBD1 | TRBJ1-3 | - | TRBV6-5
CASSVEGTGGQPQHF | TGTGCCAGCAGCGTAGAAGGGACAGGTGGACAGCCCCAGCATTTT | TRBD1 | TRBJ1-5 | - | TRBV9
CASGILLEHGYTF | TGTGCCAGCGGGATCCTCTTAGAACATGGCTACACCTTC | - | TRBJ1-2 | - | TRBV2
CASRLGARGTFTDTQYF | TGTGCCAGCAGACTAGGTGCGCGGGGGACCTTCACAGATACGCAGTATTTT | TRBD2 | TRBJ2-3 | - | TRBV11-2
CSAGTGVGYTF | TGCAGCGCAGGGACAGGGGTCGGCTACACCTTC | TRBD1 | TRBJ1-2 | - | TRBV29-1
CASSLRSGGLGETQYF | TGTGCCAGCAGCTTGAGGAGCGGGGGGCTGGGGGAGACCCAGTACTTC | TRBD2 | TRBJ2-5 | - | TRBV5-5
CASRWGVNQPQHF | TGTGCCAGCAGGTGGGGTGTTAATCAGCCCCAGCATTTT | - | TRBJ1-5 | - | TRBV27
CASSDRASSGANVLTF | TGTGCCAGCAGTGACAGGGCCAGCTCTGGGGCCAACGTCCTGACTTTC | - | TRBJ2-6 | - | TRBV6-4
CASSHSGQPYEQYF | TGCGCCAGCAGCCATTCGGGACAGCCCTACGAGCAGTACTTC | TRBD1 | TRBJ2-7 | - | TRBV4-1
CASSPRQSYGYTF | TGCGCCAGCAGCCCGCGACAGTCCTATGGCTACACCTTC | - | TRBJ1-2 | - | TRBV5-1
CASSDRSGDTQYF | TGTGCCAGCAGTGATCGTTCCGGAGATACGCAGTATTTT | - | TRBJ2-3 | - | TRBV6-4
CACSHRDMNTEAFF | TGTGCCTGCAGCCACAGGGATATGAACACTGAAGCTTTCTTT | - | TRBJ1-1 | - | TRBV6-5
CSTGDRREQYF | TGCAGTACCGGGGACAGGAGGGAGCAGTACTTC | TRBD1 | TRBJ2-7 | - | TRBV20-1